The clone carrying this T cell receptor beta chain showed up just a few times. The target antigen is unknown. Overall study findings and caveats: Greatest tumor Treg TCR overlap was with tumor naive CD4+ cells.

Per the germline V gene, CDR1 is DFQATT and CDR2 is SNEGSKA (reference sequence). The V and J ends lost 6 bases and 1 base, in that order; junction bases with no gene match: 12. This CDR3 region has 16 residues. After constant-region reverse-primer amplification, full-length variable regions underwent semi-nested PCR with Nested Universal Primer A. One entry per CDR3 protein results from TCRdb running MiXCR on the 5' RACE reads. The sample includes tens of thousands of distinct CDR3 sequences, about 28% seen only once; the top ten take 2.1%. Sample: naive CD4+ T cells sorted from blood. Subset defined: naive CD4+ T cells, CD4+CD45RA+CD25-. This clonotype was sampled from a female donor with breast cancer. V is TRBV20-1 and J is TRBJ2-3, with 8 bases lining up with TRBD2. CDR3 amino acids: CSAPLRGGRRTDTQYF. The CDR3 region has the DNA TGCAGTGCCCCGCTGCGTGGCGGGAGGCGCACAGATACGCAGTATTTT.